Below are 31 T cell receptor beta chains sequenced from a single sample in a study of early T cells in non-severe SARS-CoV-2 infection. TCRdb called the 5' RACE reads again in MiXCR, with one record for every CDR3 protein. The profile shows 50,000 to 75,000 distinct CDR3 sequences, around 6.5% of them singletons. Sample: whole blood, taken at baseline. The source of these receptors is an adult who was a healthcare worker with PCR-confirmed SARS-CoV-2 infection or an uninfected control (not recorded which).

This clonotype was detected ten times or more. The rearrangement uses TRBV7-2 and TRBJ1-2; D uncertain. V was cut by 4 bases and J by 0 bases, with 6 bases left in between. Germline V gene data show CDR1 as SGHTA and CDR2 as FQGNSA. There are 13 residues in the CDR3. For the CDR3, the DNA is TGTGCCAGCAGCTCGACGGCTAACTATGGCTACACCTTC. Protein product: CASSSTANYGYTF.

This clonotype was found many times. This sequence joins TRBV5-1 and TRBJ2-7; 14 nucleotides align to TRBD2. Germline V gene lookup returns CDR1 SGHRS and CDR2 YFSETQ. This CDR3 is 16 amino acids long. With 0 bases clipped from V and 3 bases from J, the junction kept 2 bases outside the gene matches. Here the CDR3 DNA reads TGCGCCAGCAGCTTGGAAGGGACTAGCGGGAGCTACGAGCAGTACTTC. Its translation: CASSLEGTSGSYEQYF.

This clonotype appeared many times. This rearrangement joins TRBV11-2 to TRBJ2-3; D not certain. Germline V gene sequence: CDR1 SGHAT, CDR2 FQNNGV. Between the trimmed V and J ends, which lost 3 bases and 1 base, there was a span of 14 bases. The length of the CDR3 is 16 residues. The CDR3 here is CASSFTAVVGTDTQYF. DNA of the CDR3: TGTGCCAGCAGCTTTACTGCCGTGGTCGGCACAGATACGCAGTATTTT.

This clonotype was detected ten times or more. V gene TRBV5-4 combines with J gene TRBJ2-7; 9 positions match TRBD2. CDR1 and CDR2 (germline): SGHNT, YYREEE (reference sequence). V gave up 4 bases and J gave up 1 base; unmatched junction bases: 9. This CDR3 region has 16 residues. As DNA, the CDR3 is TGTGCCAGCAGCCCGCCTTCGACTAGCGGATCCTACGAGCAGTACTTC. Amino acids: CASSPPSTSGSYEQYF.

This clonotype was found a few times. The chain combines TRBV20-1 with TRBJ2-1, with TRBD1 as a possible D gene (5 bases). The CDR3 totals 11 residues. From germline, CDR1 is DFQATT and CDR2 SNEGSKA (reference sequence). Trimming removed 6 bases from V and 10 bases from J, with 13 bases in between. The CDR3 nucleotides are TGCAGTGCCCCCAGGGCCAGGGAGCAGTTCTTC. It encodes CSAPRAREQFF.

Many counts were recorded for this clonotype. J is TRBJ2-2 and V is TRBV12-3 or TRBV12-4; the D gene is possibly TRBD1 (5 bases). V shed 1 base and J shed 3 bases, with 9 bases lying between them. The CDR3 is 15 residues long. CDR3 amino acids: CASSLDRRDTGELFF. CDR3 nucleotide sequence: TGTGCCAGCAGTTTAGACAGGCGAGACACCGGGGAGCTGTTTTTT.

In this sample, this clonotype turned up many times. This chain uses TRBV7-9 with TRBJ2-7; 7 bases agree with TRBD1. Trimming took 6 bases from V and 5 from J; bases not matched to a gene: 7. Germline V gene data show CDR1 as SEHNR and CDR2 as FQNEAQ (reference sequence). This CDR3 region has 13 residues. CDR3 loop: CASRPSDRDEQYF. CDR3 bases: TGTGCCAGCAGGCCAAGCGACAGGGACGAGCAGTACTTC.

There are many counts of this clonotype. The V and J genes are TRBV6-1 and TRBJ2-1; 7 positions match TRBD2. The CDR3 covers 17 residues. With 2 bases clipped from V and 0 bases from J, the junction kept 7 bases outside the gene matches. The germline CDR1 and CDR2 sequences are MNHNS and SASEGT. This chain's CDR3 is CASSEMASGPSYNEQFF. Written as DNA, the CDR3 is TGTGCCAGCAGTGAAATGGCTAGCGGACCCTCCTACAATGAGCAGTTCTTC.

V gene TRBV29-1 combines with J gene TRBJ2-5; 7 positions match TRBD1. The CDR3 consists of 12 residues. V was clipped by 8 bases and J by 5 bases; unmatched bases: 8. In germline, CDR1 is SQVTM, CDR2 ANQGSEA. DNA of the CDR3: TGCAGCACACAACAGGGGCCCGAGACCCAGTACTTC. It encodes CSTQQGPETQYF.

Many counts were recorded for this clonotype. The genes are TRBV4-1 and TRBJ1-5; maybe TRBD1 (5 bases). V was clipped by 4 bases and J by 4 bases, with 11 bases between them. This CDR3 has 14 residues. Germline V gene sequence: CDR1 MGHRA, CDR2 YSYEKL. The CDR3 loop is CASSPGLQNQPQHF. The CDR3, as DNA: TGCGCCAGCAGCCCGGGACTGCAAAATCAGCCCCAGCATTTT.

This chain uses TRBV5-1 with TRBJ1-1; the D is unclear. This CDR3 spans 21 amino acids. Trimming took 0 bases from V and 5 from J, leaving 32 bases between them. Germline lookup yields CDR1 SGHRS and CDR2 YFSETQ. CDR3 region: CASSLDRRMLPRGRLGTEAFF. Here the CDR3 DNA reads TGCGCCAGCAGCTTGGATCGAAGAATGCTGCCGCGTGGGCGGCTAGGGACTGAAGCTTTCTTT.

Ten or more counts support this clonotype. In DNA, the CDR3 is TGCAGTGCTTTACACCTACGGCGGGAGGGCCCCTACGAGCAGTACTTC. As protein: CSALHLRREGPYEQYF. This chain uses TRBV20-1 with TRBJ2-7, with 9 bases aligning to TRBD2. CDR3 size: 16 residues. Germline CDR1 reads DFQATT; CDR2 reads SNEGSKA (reference sequence). V trimming: 5 bases; J trimming: 2 bases; junction bases outside the gene matches: 13.

The table lists this clonotype with many counts. This chain links TRBV20-1 with TRBJ2-4, with D perhaps being TRBD1 or TRBD2 (5 bases each). V was shortened by 4 bases and J by 9 bases, with 22 bases between the two germline ends. Germline assignment: CDR1 DFQATT and CDR2 SNEGSKA (reference sequence). The CDR3 covers 15 residues. In DNA form, the CDR3 reads TGCAGTGCTACGCTACCCGTTGGGGGTTTTAGCATTCAGTACTTC. Its translation is CSATLPVGGFSIQYF.

This clonotype was seen ten or more times. This chain joins TRBV29-1 and TRBJ2-1; TRBD2 might be the D (6 bases). CDR3 length equals 13 residues. Germline assignment: CDR1 SQVTM and CDR2 ANQGSEA. Trimming stripped 7 bases from V and 5 bases from J, with 15 bases between. CDR3 nucleotide sequence: TGCAGCGGGGAAGGCCTAGCGAACAATGAGCAGTTCTTC. Its translation is CSGEGLANNEQFF.

The chain combines TRBV7-9 with TRBJ1-1; possibly TRBD1 for D (6 bases). Germline CDR1 reads SEHNR; CDR2 reads FQNEAQ (reference sequence). The CDR3 contains 14 residues. V lost 2 bases and J 2 bases, leaving 9 bases between the germline ends. The CDR3 loop reads CASSLRQVNTEAFF. The CDR3 DNA sequence: TGTGCCAGCAGCTTACGACAGGTAAACACTGAAGCTTTCTTT.

This clonotype was picked up many times. The chain is built from TRBV20-1 and TRBJ2-3; 8 bases map to TRBD2. The CDR3 extends over 13 amino acids. With V trimmed by 6 bases and J by 1 base, 3 bases remained unmatched. CDR1 and CDR2 (germline): DFQATT, SNEGSKA (reference sequence). CDR3 bases: TGCAGTGCCGAGACTAGCGGCACAGATACGCAGTATTTT. Residues: CSAETSGTDTQYF.

The chain links TRBV27 to TRBJ1-3; D not resolved. Germline lookup yields CDR1 MNHEY and CDR2 SMNVEV (reference sequence). There are 14 residues in the CDR3. The V gene lost 3 bases and the J gene lost 0 bases, with 6 bases spanning the gap. CDR3 DNA sequence: TGTGCCAGCAGTTTGAGGAACTCTGGAAACACCATATATTTT. Protein sequence: CASSLRNSGNTIYF.

Ten or more counts support this clonotype. CDR3: CASKYRGERNEQFF. For the CDR3, the DNA is TGTGCCAGCAAGTACAGGGGGGAACGGAATGAGCAGTTCTTC. The chain has TRBV6-1 and TRBJ2-1; 8 nucleotides match TRBD1. CDR1 is MNHNS and CDR2 is SASEGT in the germline V gene. The V segment lost 7 bases and the J segment 7 bases; nucleotides outside the gene matches: 9. The CDR3 consists of 14 residues.

This clonotype appeared many times. The CDR3 protein is CSVEGLGYNEQFF. Written as DNA, the CDR3 is TGCAGCGTTGAGGGGCTTGGGTACAATGAGCAGTTCTTC. V gene TRBV29-1 combines with J gene TRBJ2-1; TRBD1 might be the D (5 bases). V gave up 3 bases and J gave up 4 bases, with 10 bases separating them. Germline CDR1 is SQVTM and CDR2 is ANQGSEA. The CDR3 runs 13 residues.

This clonotype has ten or more counts. The chain couples TRBV10-3 to TRBJ2-1, with TRBD2 identical over 7 bases. CDR3 length: 18 residues. Germline V gene data show CDR1 as ENHRY and CDR2 as SYGVKD. Losses at the gene ends were 0 bases for V and 1 base for J; bases not matched to a gene: 9. In nucleotides, the CDR3 is TGTGCCATCAGTGAGTCTTTGGGCGGGAGAGCGTCCTACAATGAGCAGTTCTTC. Encoded protein: CAISESLGGRASYNEQFF.

This chain joins TRBV28 and TRBJ1-1; D is possibly TRBD1 (5 bases). Germline V lookup: CDR1 MDHEN, CDR2 SYDVKM. The CDR3 runs to 12 residues. Trimming took off 5 bases at V and 12 bases at J, with 16 bases between the two ends. CDR3 coding DNA: TGTGCCAGCAGTGAGGCCGGGGGTTGGACTTTCTTT. The encoded protein is CASSEAGGWTFF.

This clonotype was detected ten times or more. V usage is TRBV6-5 and J usage is TRBJ1-6; TRBD1 aligns across 8 bases. V was clipped by 0 bases and J by 7 bases; unmatched bases: 2. The CDR3 runs to 15 residues. Germline-derived CDR1 and CDR2 are MNHEY and SVGAGI. In DNA form, the CDR3 reads TGTGCCAGCAGTTACTCCCGGGACAGGAATTCACCCCTCCACTTT. This encodes CASSYSRDRNSPLHF.

This clonotype was seen repeatedly, ten times or more. The V gene is TRBV27, the J gene TRBJ2-7; tentatively, D is TRBD1 (5 bases). Trimming stripped 6 bases from V and 3 bases from J, with 12 bases between. CDR1 and CDR2 from the germline V gene are MNHEY and SMNVEV (reference sequence). This CDR3 has 13 residues. In DNA, the CDR3 is TGTGCCAGCAGCCTTCTCCAGGGCTACGAGCAGTACTTC. This translates into CASSLLQGYEQYF.

This clonotype was detected ten times or more. This chain links TRBV19 with TRBJ1-5; a weak D match, TRBD1 (6 bases). CDR1 is LNHDA and CDR2 is SQIVND in the germline V gene (reference sequence). There are 17 residues in the CDR3. With 5 bases removed from V and 0 bases from J, the gap between germline ends came to 17 bases. The DNA for the CDR3 is TGTGCCAGTAGTTCCGGACAGCCGGGGATTAGCAATCAGCCCCAGCATTTT. This codes for CASSSGQPGISNQPQHF.

This chain links TRBV5-1 with TRBJ2-1, with 7 nucleotides matching TRBD2. V shed 5 bases, J shed 7 bases, and the junction held 24 bases outside the gene matches. Per germline, CDR1 SGHRS and CDR2 YFSETQ. The CDR3 sequence is 19 residues long. CDR3 bases: TGCGCCAGCAGTGGAGGGGCGGGAGTTACCGACTCCTCGCGAAATGAGCAGTTCTTC. Translation: CASSGGAGVTDSSRNEQFF.

This clonotype was counted many times. CDR3 protein: CASSAGSHTHGYTF. The CDR3 DNA reads as TGTGCCAGCAGCGCCGGGTCCCACACCCATGGCTACACCTTC. The V and J genes are TRBV6-2 or TRBV6-3 and TRBJ1-2; D unresolved. Germline CDR1 and CDR2: MNHEY and SVGEGT. The CDR3 is 14 residues long. Trimming stripped 6 bases from V and 6 bases from J, with 17 bases between.

This clonotype has a count of ten or more. The chain combines TRBV11-2 with TRBJ2-5; D gene uncertain. Trimming left V 3 bases short and J 4 bases short, with 3 bases between. Germline loops: CDR1 SGHAT, CDR2 FQNNGV. CDR3 length equals 11 residues. In DNA form, the CDR3 reads TGTGCCAGCAGCTTGGTAGAGACCCAGTACTTC. It is translated as CASSLVETQYF.

The chain employs TRBV12-5 and TRBJ1-1, with TRBD1 as a possible D gene (5 bases). The V and J ends lost 11 bases and 6 bases respectively, with 16 bases between them. The CDR3 is 12 residues long. Per the germline V gene, CDR1 is LGHNT and CDR2 is FRNRAP. The CDR3 region is CASSGVHPEAFF. DNA for the CDR3: TGTGCTTCGTCGGGGGTTCATCCTGAAGCTTTCTTT.

V is TRBV5-3 and J is TRBJ2-2, with D possibly TRBD2 on 6 matching bases. Being an ORF, TRBV5-3 has a function that is uncertain. The CDR3 totals 14 residues. Trimming left V 4 bases short and J 1 base short, with 8 bases between. CDR3: CARSRGRNTGELFF. The CDR3 DNA reads as TGTGCCAGAAGCCGGGGGAGGAACACCGGGGAGCTGTTTTTT.

This clonotype was seen at least ten times. This sequence joins TRBV4-3 and TRBJ1-2, with D unclear. Between the trimmed V and J ends, which lost 0 bases and 7 bases, there was a span of 15 bases. CDR3 length: 15 residues. Germline V gene sequence: CDR1 LGHNA, CDR2 YSLEER. CDR3: CASSQDIGRPAGYTF. CDR3 coding DNA: TGCGCCAGCAGCCAAGATATCGGCAGGCCTGCTGGCTACACCTTC.

This clonotype appeared many times. The V and J genes are TRBV11-2 and TRBJ1-1; 8 bases line up with TRBD1. This CDR3 is built from 13 residues. Germline values: CDR1 SGHAT, CDR2 FQNNGV. V was pared by 8 bases and J by 8 bases, with 10 bases of the junction left unmatched. CDR3 DNA: TGTGCCAGCTTCGTCGCCTGGACAGGGGAAGCTTTCTTT. This sequence encodes CASFVAWTGEAFF.